This TCR beta chain was sequenced in a study of PD-1 blockade in classical Hodgkin lymphoma. Study-wide context: On a schedule of every 2 weeks, patients received nivolumab 3 mg/kg intravenously. The study's findings and limits: Reported findings placed baseline TCR diversity lower in newly diagnosed patients (compared with healthy donors). Patients were excluded if nivolumab began under 1 year after ASCT (the autologous transplant).

All the patients suffered relapse after autologous stem cell transplantation, and brentuximab vedotin exposure differed. As concerns this clone: The target antigen is unknown.

Germline CDR1 and CDR2: MDHEN and SYDVKM. There are 14 residues in the CDR3. Trimming took off 3 bases at V and 3 bases at J, with 12 bases between the two ends. Assay: immunoSEQ multiplex PCR; the TCRdb copy retains only in-frame clones and omits some. The sample carries 45,000 to 60,000 clones, about 84% recorded once. This chain joins TRBV28 and TRBJ2-7; the D gene could be TRBD1 or TRBD2 (6 bases each). The source is a human donor with classical Hodgkin lymphoma. Sequencing used peripheral blood mononuclear cells (PBMCs), obtained at baseline. In DNA, the CDR3 is TGTGCCAGCAGTTTTTCTGGGGGGCTCTACGAGCAGTACGTC. This sequence encodes CASSFSGGLYEQYV.